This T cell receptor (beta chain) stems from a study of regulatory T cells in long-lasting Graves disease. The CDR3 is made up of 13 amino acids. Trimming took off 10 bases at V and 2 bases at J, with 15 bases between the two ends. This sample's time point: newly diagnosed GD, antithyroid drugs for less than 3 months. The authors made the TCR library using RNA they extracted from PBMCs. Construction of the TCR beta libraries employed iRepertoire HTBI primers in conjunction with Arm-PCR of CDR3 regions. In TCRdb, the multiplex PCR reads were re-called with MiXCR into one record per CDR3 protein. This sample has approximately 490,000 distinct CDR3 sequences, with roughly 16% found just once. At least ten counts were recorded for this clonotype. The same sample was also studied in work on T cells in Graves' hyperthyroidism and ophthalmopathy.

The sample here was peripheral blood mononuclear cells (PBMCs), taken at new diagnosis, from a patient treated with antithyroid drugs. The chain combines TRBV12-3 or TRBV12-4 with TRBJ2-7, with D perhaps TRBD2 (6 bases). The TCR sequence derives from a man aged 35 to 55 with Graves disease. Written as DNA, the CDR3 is TGTGCCACCCAGAGGCGGGGAGCCTACGAGCAGTACTTC. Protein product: CATQRRGAYEQYF.